One and the same sample provided the 21 T cell receptor beta chains below, sequenced in a study of beta chain features in type 1 diabetes. For these TCRs, the target antigens are not known. The entirety of the isolated RNA underwent reverse transcription, so expressed TCRB transcripts were sequenced. TCRdb keeps only in-frame clones here, not all; method: immunoSEQ multiplex PCR. The table has nearly 700,000 clones, around an eighth seen once. General observations from the study: Significant though moderate, a shortening of TCRB CDR3s appeared in all four CD4+ subsets of Type 1 diabetes patients.

The sample consisted of naive CD4+ T cells from blood. The receptor source for this set is a man aged 18 to 29 with type 1 diabetes.

The chain couples TRBV30 to TRBJ2-2; D perhaps matches TRBD1 (5 bases). CDR3 size: 14 residues. Germline V CDR1 and CDR2: GTSNPN, SVGIG (reference sequence). V dropped 5 bases and J dropped 5 bases, with 15 bases sitting between them. The CDR3 region is CAWAGFLFTGELFF. The CDR3 DNA is TGTGCCTGGGCAGGGTTCTTATTTACCGGGGAGCTGTTTTTT.

This clone came up a few times. V gene TRBV6-1 combines with J gene TRBJ1-2; D is unresolved. V was trimmed by 4 bases and J by 10 bases, leaving 16 bases between them. The CDR3 is made up of 13 amino acids. Germline V gene sequence: CDR1 MNHNS, CDR2 SASEGT. The CDR3 spells CASSAQGNPSYTF. The CDR3, as DNA: TGTGCCAGCAGTGCTCAAGGGAATCCCTCCTACACCTTC.

J is TRBJ1-1 and V is TRBV4-2, with D maybe TRBD1 (6 bases). The V end lost 1 base, the J end lost 6 bases, and 15 bases lay between the germline ends. The length of the CDR3 is 15 residues. CDR1 is LGHNA, CDR2 YNFKEQ, per germline. The CDR3 loop is CASSQAQGFKAEAFF. In DNA form, the CDR3 reads TGTGCCAGCAGCCAAGCCCAGGGGTTCAAGGCTGAAGCTTTCTTT.

This clone was counted a few times. The chain recombines TRBV7-2 with TRBJ1-2, with 7 nucleotides matching TRBD1. V was clipped by 4 bases and J by 3 bases; unmatched bases: 8. CDR3 length equals 15 residues. Germline V gene data show CDR1 as SGHTA and CDR2 as FQGNSA. CDR3 DNA: TGTGCCAGCAGCTCCTGGGACAGAGAGTACTATGGCTACACCTTC. It specifies CASSSWDREYYGYTF.

This clone was found a few times. The chain is built from TRBV25-1 and TRBJ1-1, with D perhaps matching TRBD1 (6 bases). The CDR3 sequence is 14 residues long. Germline V gene sequence: CDR1 MGHDK, CDR2 SYGVNS. The V end lost 2 bases, the J end lost 3 bases, and 10 bases lay between the germline ends. The CDR3, as DNA: TGTGCCAGCAGTGAACGAAACAGGGACACTGAAGCTTTCTTT. Translation gives CASSERNRDTEAFF.

CDR3 in amino acids: CASSPPGGWEQYF. CDR3 DNA: TGTGCCAGCAGCCCTCCGGGCGGTTGGGAGCAGTACTTC. The chain combines TRBV4-2 with TRBJ2-7, with D hard to call. Trimming left V 4 bases short and J 7 bases short, with 14 bases between. The CDR3 sequence is 13 residues long. Germline-derived CDR1 and CDR2 are LGHNA and YNFKEQ.

There are a few counts of this clone. The genes are TRBV14 and TRBJ2-5, with 8 bases identical to TRBD1. Trimming took 5 bases from V and 2 from J; bases not matched to a gene: 7. Germline V gene data show CDR1 as SGHDN and CDR2 as FVKESK. This CDR3 region has 15 residues. CDR3 sequence reads: CASSAPGGLQETQYF. The DNA for the CDR3 is TGTGCCAGCAGCGCTCCAGGGGGCCTGCAAGAGACCCAGTACTTC.

This clone was detected a few times. The chain couples TRBV5-6 to TRBJ1-5, with 10 bases fitting TRBD1. The CDR3 loop spans 17 amino acids. Germline loops: CDR1 SGHDT, CDR2 YYEEEE. Trimming removed 2 bases from V and 1 base from J; junction bases left unmatched: 6. CDR3 in amino acids: CASSLAGTGVSNQPQHF. For the CDR3, the DNA is TGTGCCAGCAGCTTAGCCGGGACAGGGGTCAGCAATCAGCCCCAGCATTTT.

The CDR3 reads CASSQGTANTEAFF. For the CDR3, the DNA is TGTGCCAGCAGCCAAGGGACAGCGAACACTGAAGCTTTCTTT. The J gene is TRBJ1-1, the V gene TRBV11-2, with 7 bases aligning to TRBD1. V dropped 5 bases and J dropped 1; count of bases not matched to a gene: 4. CDR3 length: 14 residues. CDR1 and CDR2 (germline): SGHAT, FQNNGV.

V gene TRBV14 combines with J gene TRBJ1-2; D may be TRBD1 (6 bases). The CDR3 consists of 14 residues. Per the germline V gene, CDR1 is SGHDN and CDR2 is FVKESK. V lost 6 bases and J 3 bases, leaving 14 bases between the germline ends. The CDR3 DNA sequence: TGTGCCAGCAGTACAGGGCGAGGCCACTATGGCTACACCTTC. Amino acid sequence: CASSTGRGHYGYTF.

The chain links TRBV28 to TRBJ1-5, with no clear D. Germline V gene data show CDR1 as MDHEN and CDR2 as SYDVKM. V lost 5 bases, J lost 4 bases, and 18 bases lay in between. The CDR3 runs to 16 residues. This chain's CDR3 is CASSRPRDPLNQPQHF. As DNA, the CDR3 is TGTGCCAGCAGTCGGCCCCGCGACCCGCTTAATCAGCCCCAGCATTTT. Variable domain in full (rest from reference TRBV28 and TRBJ1-5): DVKVTQSSRYLVKRTGEKVFLECVQDMDHENMFWYRQDPGLGLRLIYFSYDVKMKEKGDIPEGYSVSREKKERFSLILESASTNQTSMYLCASSRPRDPLNQPQHFGDGTRLSIL.

This clone was detected a few times. The chain recombines TRBV29-1 with TRBJ2-7; D ambiguous. V was pared by 4 bases and J by 6 bases, with 10 bases between. The length of the CDR3 is 11 residues. Germline CDR1 reads SQVTM; CDR2 reads ANQGSEA. The CDR3 reads CSVVAPREQYF. CDR3 DNA sequence: TGCAGCGTTGTTGCCCCCCGCGAGCAGTACTTC.

The sample holds a few counts of this clone. V and J are TRBV5-4 and TRBJ2-1; tentative D call: TRBD1 (6 bases). V gave up 4 bases and J gave up 10 bases, with 9 bases separating them. Germline CDR1 and CDR2: SGHNT and YYREEE (reference sequence). The CDR3 consists of 11 residues. DNA for the CDR3: TGTGCCAGCAGCCAGGGGTCGGAGCAGTTCTTC. It specifies CASSQGSEQFF.

This clone appeared a few times. This chain connects TRBV2 to TRBJ1-3; 7 positions agree with TRBD1. CDR1 SNHLY and CDR2 FYNNEI come from the germline V gene. CDR3 length: 15 amino acids. J gave up 2 bases and V 3 bases, and 4 bases lay outside the gene matches. CDR3 residues: CASSETGNAGNTIYF. CDR3 nucleotide sequence: TGTGCCAGCAGTGAGACAGGGAACGCTGGAAACACCATATATTTT.

CDR3 sequence reads: CAISESDRYEQYF. The CDR3 DNA reads TGTGCCATCAGTGAGTCGGACAGATACGAGCAGTACTTC. The chain employs TRBV10-3 and TRBJ2-7, with D perhaps matching TRBD1 (6 bases). The V gene lost 0 bases and the J gene lost 4 bases, with 7 bases spanning the gap. Germline V gives CDR1 ENHRY, CDR2 SYGVKD. The CDR3 totals 13 residues.

V and J are TRBV5-4 and TRBJ2-3; D gene ambiguous. V was cut by 0 bases and J by 0 bases, with 8 bases left in between. The germline CDR1 and CDR2 sequences are SGHNT and YYREEE (reference sequence). This CDR3 is 15 amino acids long. CDR3 region: CASSLDSLSTDTQYF. Written as DNA, the CDR3 is TGTGCCAGCAGCTTGGACAGCTTGAGCACAGATACGCAGTATTTT.

This clone was counted only a few times. The rearrangement uses TRBV29-1 and TRBJ2-5, with a weak D call TRBD1 (5 bases). Trimming pared 4 bases from V and 0 bases from J, leaving 18 bases between. The length of the CDR3 is 16 residues. From germline, CDR1 is SQVTM and CDR2 ANQGSEA. CDR3 in DNA: TGCAGCGTTGTCCCGCAGGTAGGGGTTTACCAAGAGACCCAGTACTTC. It yields the protein CSVVPQVGVYQETQYF.

The rearrangement uses TRBV19 and TRBJ2-1; 9 bases line up with TRBD2. The CDR3 runs to 16 residues. Germline V gene lookup returns CDR1 LNHDA and CDR2 SQIVND (reference sequence). The V and J ends lost 2 bases and 6 bases, in that order; junction bases with no gene match: 8. CDR3 protein: CASSISGSGGTNEQFF. The CDR3 bases are TGTGCCAGTAGTATATCGGGAAGCGGGGGGACCAATGAGCAGTTCTTC.

This clone has only a few counts. The chain couples TRBV29-1 to TRBJ1-1, with 7 bases matching TRBD1. After removal of 6 bases from V and 0 bases from J, the junction contained 7 bases not matched to a gene. Germline loops: CDR1 SQVTM, CDR2 ANQGSEA. The CDR3 loop spans 14 amino acids. The CDR3 nucleotides read TGCAGCGTACAGGGGCGGTGGGTGAACACTGAAGCTTTCTTT. Translated, it gives CSVQGRWVNTEAFF.

This clone was seen a few times. This sequence joins TRBV30 and TRBJ2-7; possibly TRBD1 or TRBD2 for D (5 bases each). Germline V gene lookup returns CDR1 GTSNPN and CDR2 SVGIG (reference sequence). Trimming removed 2 bases at V and 6 bases at J, with 8 bases between. The CDR3 has 11 residues. This chain's CDR3 is CAWSLGTEQYF. CDR3 nucleotides: TGTGCCTGGAGTCTAGGGACCGAGCAGTACTTC.

This clone appeared a few times. The gene calls are TRBV6-5 and TRBJ2-3; D possibly corresponds to TRBD1 (6 bases). The CDR3 is 15 residues long. Germline lookup yields CDR1 MNHEY and CDR2 SVGAGI. V was pared by 6 bases and J by 1 base, with 14 bases between. The CDR3 sequence is CASRFRGYGTDTQYF. In nucleotides, the CDR3 is TGTGCCAGCAGATTCAGGGGCTACGGCACAGATACGCAGTATTTT.